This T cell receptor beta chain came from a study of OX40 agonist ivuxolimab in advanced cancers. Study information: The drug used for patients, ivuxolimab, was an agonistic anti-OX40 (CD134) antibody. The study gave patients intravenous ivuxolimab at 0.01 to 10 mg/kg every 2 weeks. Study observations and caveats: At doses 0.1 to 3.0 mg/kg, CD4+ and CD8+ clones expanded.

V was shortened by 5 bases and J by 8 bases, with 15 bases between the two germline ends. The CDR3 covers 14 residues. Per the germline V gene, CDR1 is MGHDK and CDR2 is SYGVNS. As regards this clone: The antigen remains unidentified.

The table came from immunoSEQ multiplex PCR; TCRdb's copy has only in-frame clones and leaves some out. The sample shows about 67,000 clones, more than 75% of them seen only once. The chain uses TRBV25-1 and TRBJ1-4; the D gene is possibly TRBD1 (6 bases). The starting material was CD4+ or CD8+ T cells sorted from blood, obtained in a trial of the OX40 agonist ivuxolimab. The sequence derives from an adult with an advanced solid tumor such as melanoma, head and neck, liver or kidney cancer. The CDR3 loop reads CASSSTRGLEKLFF. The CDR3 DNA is TGTGCCAGCAGTTCTACTCGGGGGCTGGAAAAACTGTTTTTT.